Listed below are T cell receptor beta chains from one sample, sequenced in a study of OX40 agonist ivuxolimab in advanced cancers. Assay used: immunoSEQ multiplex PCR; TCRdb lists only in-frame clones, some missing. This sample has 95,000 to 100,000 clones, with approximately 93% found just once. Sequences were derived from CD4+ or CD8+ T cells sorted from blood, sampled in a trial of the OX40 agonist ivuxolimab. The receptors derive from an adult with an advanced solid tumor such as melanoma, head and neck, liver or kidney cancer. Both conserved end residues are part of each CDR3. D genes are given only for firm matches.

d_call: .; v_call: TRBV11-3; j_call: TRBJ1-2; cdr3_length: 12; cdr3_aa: CASSLEAGGYTF; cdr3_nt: TGTGCCAGCAGCTTAGAGGCGGGGGGCTACACCTTC
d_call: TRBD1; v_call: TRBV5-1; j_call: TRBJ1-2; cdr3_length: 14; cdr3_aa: CASSLAGTGVGYTF; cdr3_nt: TGCGCCAGCAGCTTGGCCGGGACAGGGGTTGGCTACACCTTC
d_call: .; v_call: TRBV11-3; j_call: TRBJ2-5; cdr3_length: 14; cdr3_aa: CASSLGLSGETQYF; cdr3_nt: TGTGCCAGCAGCTTGGGGCTGAGTGGTGAGACCCAGTACTTC
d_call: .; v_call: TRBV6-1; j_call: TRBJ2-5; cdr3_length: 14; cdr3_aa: CASSDWRPRETQYF; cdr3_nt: TGTGCCAGCAGTGATTGGCGCCCGCGGGAGACCCAGTACTTC
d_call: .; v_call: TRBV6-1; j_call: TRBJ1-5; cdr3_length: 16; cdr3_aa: CASSARAGGSNQPQHF; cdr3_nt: TGTGCCAGCAGTGCCCGGGCCGGGGGGAGCAATCAGCCCCAGCATTTT
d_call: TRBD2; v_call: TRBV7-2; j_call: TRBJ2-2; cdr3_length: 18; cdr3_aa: CASSLYPAGAVNTGELFF; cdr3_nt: TGTGCCAGCAGCTTATATCCAGCGGGGGCCGTGAACACCGGGGAGCTGTTTTTT
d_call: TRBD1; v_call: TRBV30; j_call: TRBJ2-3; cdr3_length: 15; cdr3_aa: CASDTTDRGTDTQYF; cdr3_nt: TGTGCCTCCGATACTACGGACAGGGGAACGGATACGCAGTATTTT
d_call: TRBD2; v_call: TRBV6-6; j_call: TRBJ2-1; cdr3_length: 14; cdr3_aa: CASTATSGIVEQFF; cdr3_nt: TGTGCCAGCACCGCGACTAGCGGGATAGTTGAGCAGTTCTTC
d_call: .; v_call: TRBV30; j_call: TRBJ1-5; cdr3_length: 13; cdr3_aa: CAWSAGVQQPQHF; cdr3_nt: TGTGCCTGGAGTGCCGGGGTTCAACAGCCCCAGCATTTT
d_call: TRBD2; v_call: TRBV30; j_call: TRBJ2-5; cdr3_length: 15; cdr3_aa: CAWSGVLAGRETQYF; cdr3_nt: TGTGCCTGGAGCGGGGTTCTAGCGGGAAGAGAGACCCAGTACTTC
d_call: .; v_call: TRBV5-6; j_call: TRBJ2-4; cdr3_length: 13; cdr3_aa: CASSLDRGNIQYF; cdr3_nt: TGTGCCAGCAGCTTAGACAGAGGGAACATTCAGTACTTC
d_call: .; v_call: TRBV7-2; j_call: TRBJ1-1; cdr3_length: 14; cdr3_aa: CASKSGRENTEAFF; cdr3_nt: TGTGCCAGCAAGAGCGGACGGGAGAACACTGAAGCTTTCTTT
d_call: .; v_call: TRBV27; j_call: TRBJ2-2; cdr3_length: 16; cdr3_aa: CASSLSWGADTGELFF; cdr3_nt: TGTGCCAGCAGTTTAAGCTGGGGGGCGGACACCGGGGAGCTGTTTTTT
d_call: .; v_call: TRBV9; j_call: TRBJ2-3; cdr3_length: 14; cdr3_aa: CASSVAAFTDTQYF; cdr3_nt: TGTGCCAGCAGCGTAGCCGCCTTCACAGATACGCAGTATTTT
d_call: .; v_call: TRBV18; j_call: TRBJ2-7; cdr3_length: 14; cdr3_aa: CASSQTGDAYEQYF; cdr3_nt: TGTGCCAGCTCACAAACGGGGGACGCCTACGAGCAGTACTTC